This T cell receptor beta chain was found in a study of radiation and T cells in renal cell carcinoma. TCRdb's copy holds only in-frame clones and misses some; the assay was immunoSEQ multiplex PCR. The sample shows 120,000 or so clones, around 80% of them seen only once. As for time point: blood 2 weeks post-SBRT. Treatment indicated: 15 Gy SBRT to primary tumor, nephrectomy 4 weeks later. After SBRT, blood was collected at 2 and 4 weeks, plus baseline. The tumor was a clear cell renal cell carcinoma. Germline CDR1 and CDR2: MNHNS and SASEGT. The V gene lost 3 bases and the J gene lost 2 bases, with 10 bases spanning the gap. This CDR3 is 14 amino acids long. This clone was counted a single time.

This TCR came from a man in his forties or fifties with renal cell carcinoma. The sample here was blood, taken from a patient whose treatment included radiotherapy and nephrectomy. The gene calls are TRBV6-1 and TRBJ2-5, with a tentative D call TRBD2 (6 bases). The CDR3 is CASSDGGVQETQYF. CDR3 DNA: TGTGCCAGCAGTGATGGCGGGGTACAAGAGACCCAGTACTTC.